A single sample is the source of the 10 T cell receptor beta chains below, sequenced in a study of breast tumors, draining lymph nodes, adjacent tissues. TCRdb analysed the multiplex PCR reads with MiXCR anew, one entry per CDR3 protein. The sample consists of approximately 90,000 distinct CDR3 sequences, 25% to 35% of them appearing once. The lymph nodes were axillary draining lymph nodes from breast cancer patients. The sequencing input was axillary lymph node tissue. The receptors were gathered from a female donor with breast cancer. Some clones in this sample may be carry-over from other donors' samples.

In this sample, this clonotype turned up many times. The chain couples TRBV7-9 to TRBJ1-2, with D maybe TRBD1 (6 bases). Germline CDR1 and CDR2: SEHNR and FQNEAQ (reference sequence). The CDR3 loop spans 16 amino acids. V lost 0 bases to trimming and J lost 3 bases, with 14 bases between them. The CDR3 sequence is CASSLALQGFHYGYTF. The CDR3 coding sequence is TGTGCCAGCAGCTTAGCACTACAGGGTTTCCACTATGGCTACACCTTC. The full variable domain, with the rest looked up from reference TRBV7-9 and TRBJ1-2, is DTGVSQNPRHKITKRGQNVTFRCDPISEHNRLYWYRQTLGQGPEFLTYFQNEAQLEKSRLLSDRFSAERPKGSFSTLEIQRTEQGDSAMYLCASSLALQGFHYGYTFGSGTRLTVV.

In its sample, this clonotype was seen many times. This chain links TRBV24-1 with TRBJ2-5; 11 bases match TRBD1. The V and J ends lost 5 bases and 4 bases, in that order; junction bases with no gene match: 5. Germline CDR1 is KGHDR and CDR2 is SFDVKD. CDR3 size: 15 residues. CDR3 amino acids: CATSGTGGGGETQYF. In DNA form, the CDR3 reads TGTGCCACCAGTGGGACAGGGGGCGGGGGAGAGACCCAGTACTTC.

The sample holds many counts of this clonotype. This sequence joins TRBV7-2 and TRBJ2-5; the D is unclear. Germline values: CDR1 SGHTA, CDR2 FQGNSA. The CDR3 contains 13 residues. V was pared by 5 bases and J by 2 bases, with 9 bases between. CDR3 region: CASSLQRQETQYF. For the CDR3, the DNA is TGTGCCAGCAGCCTCCAAAGACAAGAGACCCAGTACTTC.

This clonotype was counted many times. The chain combines TRBV13 with TRBJ2-3; 11 nucleotides line up with TRBD2. Germline CDR1 is PRHDT and CDR2 is FYEKMQ (reference sequence). CDR3 length: 15 residues. The J segment lost 8 bases and the V segment lost 5 bases, leaving 9 bases of the junction unmatched. CDR3 residues: CASSPRLAGGSTQYF. CDR3 coding DNA: TGTGCCAGCAGCCCGCGTCTAGCGGGAGGTAGTACGCAGTATTTT.

In this sample, this clonotype turned up many times. The rearrangement joins TRBV5-1 to TRBJ2-1, with TRBD2 matching over 7 bases. V dropped 4 bases and J dropped 2; count of bases not matched to a gene: 3. The CDR3 totals 14 residues. Germline lookup yields CDR1 SGHRS and CDR2 YFSETQ. The CDR3 sequence: CASSASGAYNEQFF. The CDR3 DNA follows: TGCGCCAGCAGCGCAAGCGGGGCCTACAATGAGCAGTTCTTC.

This clonotype showed up just a few times. The chain is built from TRBV20-1 and TRBJ1-1, with a weak D call TRBD1 (5 bases). Trimming removed 0 bases from V and 8 bases from J, with 10 bases in between. CDR1 and CDR2 (germline): DFQATT, SNEGSKA (reference sequence). This CDR3 spans 12 amino acids. The CDR3 sequence: CSARDGTKEAFF. CDR3 in DNA: TGCAGTGCTAGAGATGGGACTAAAGAAGCTTTCTTT.

The genes are TRBV7-2 and TRBJ1-1, with a weak D call TRBD1 (6 bases). The CDR3 totals 14 residues. V lost 5 bases to trimming and J lost 1 base, with 11 bases between them. Germline CDR1 reads SGHTA; CDR2 reads FQGNSA. The CDR3 protein is CASSPGQTNTEAFF. DNA for the CDR3: TGTGCCAGCAGCCCCGGACAGACGAACACTGAAGCTTTCTTT.

This clonotype was seen only once. One junction end disagrees with the germline gene, perhaps due to a read error. V is TRBV19 and J is TRBJ2-1, with 7 bases aligning to TRBD2. Per the germline V gene, CDR1 is LNHDA and CDR2 is SQIVND (reference sequence). The CDR3 covers 13 residues. The CDR3 sequence is CAGSITAGVEQFF. CDR3 coding DNA: TGTGCCGGTAGTATAACTGCGGGGGTTGAGCAGTTCTTC.

This clonotype was detected many times. This sequence joins TRBV6-5 and TRBJ1-2; no reliable D call. Germline lookup yields CDR1 MNHEY and CDR2 SVGAGI. This CDR3 has 14 residues. Trimming cost V 7 bases and J 1 base, with 13 bases left between them. CDR3 sequence (DNA): TGTGCCAGCACCAAAGGTCCTAATAACTATGGCTACACCTTC. Translated, it gives CASTKGPNNYGYTF.

This clonotype was seen repeatedly, ten times or more. The chain uses TRBV10-3 and TRBJ2-3; D may be TRBD2 (5 bases). V lost 11 bases and J lost 2, with 14 bases in between. The V gene's germline CDR1 is ENHRY and CDR2 SYGVKD. CDR3 length: 13 residues. Here the CDR3 reads CAQAAGNTDTQYF. The DNA of the CDR3 is TGTGCCCAAGCGGCAGGCAACACAGATACGCAGTATTTT.